This T cell receptor beta chain was obtained from a study of early T cells in non-severe SARS-CoV-2 infection (dated by TCRdb to the early 2020s). Regarding the research as a whole: Bulk RNA from unsorted whole blood was used for TCR sequencing, so alpha and beta chains could not be paired.

Summary of the overall study and its limitations: VDJdb matching was skewed toward anti-spike CD8 responses and likely underestimated virus-specific expansions, missing private and CD4 specificities.

Library creation used 5' RACE. Sequenced using a NextSeq 500. In the TCR library protocol, unique molecular identifiers were attached to individual cDNA molecules to correct for PCR bias and sequencing error. Sequencing covered both TCR alpha and beta chains, and within each sample the abundances of alpha and beta sequences were tightly co-correlated. The study's own analysis went as follows. Decombinator V4 was used to perform V gene, J gene and CDR3 annotation of TCR sequences. TCRs were defined as expanded if a significant change between any two time points was detected under a Poisson model with p below 0.0001. TCR abundances were normalised to the total number of TCRs sequenced per sample and were expressed as counts per million. TRAV1-2 paired with TRAJ12, TRAJ20 or TRAJ33 defined MAIT TCRs, while TRAV10 paired with TRAJ18 defined iNKT TCRs. VDJdb, accessed 1 November 2021, was searched for CMV, EBV and SARS-CoV-2 annotated TCRs, with TCRs annotated for multiple antigens excluded. TCRdb applied fastp at Q25 and MiXCR to the public reads, then kept only in-frame beta chains. Each record represents a unique CDR3 protein, reported with the most common genes and DNA among its rows. These V and J calls rely on TCRdb rather than the paper's analysis. The sample yields tens of thousands of distinct CDR3 sequences; approximately 12% were counted once. The top ten clones comprise approximately 6.4% of the sample.

A case-control design nested within a healthcare worker cohort in London, UK, was used, with weekly nasopharyngeal swab PCR tests and blood sampling performed. Between 23 and 31 March 2020, the week of the UK lockdown, healthcare workers were enrolled and then followed up weekly for as long as 16 weeks. The germline V gene (reference sequence) provides CDR1 SEHNR and CDR2 FQNEAQ. The CDR3 spans 15 residues, from the cysteine through the phenylalanine. Just CDR3 DNA is preserved here, 45 bases in frame from base 1. V is cut back by 5 bases and J by 6 bases, with 13 bases in the junction unmatched. Concerning this clonotype itself: Its antigen remains unidentified. Per-base qualities were not stored, and no clone one base away is much larger.

The rearrangement joined TRBV7-9 to TRBJ2-7; the central 7 bases match TRBD2. Sequencing input: whole blood. The source is an adult who was a healthcare worker with PCR-confirmed SARS-CoV-2 infection or an uninfected control (not recorded which). The encoded CDR3 is CASSLEWEGPGEQYF. The DNA sequence is TGTGCCAGCAGCCTCGAATGGGAGGGACCGGGCGAGCAGTACTTC.